A selection of T cell receptor beta chains follows, all from one sample in a study of shared clonotypes between healthy human individuals. The data were produced by immunoSEQ multiplex PCR, yet TCRdb's version contains in-frame clones alone and is incomplete. The table lists some 2.4 million clones, 93% of them singletons. The specimen was naive CD4+ T cells from PBMCs. The receptors here all came from a man younger than 35 in good health. Some clones in this sample may be carry-over from other donors' samples. The CDR3 runs from the conserved cysteine through the conserved F or W. D genes are given only for firm matches. Clone size is given for some rows only: seen once, a few or many times, or a class if the clone is expanded.

>TRBJ1-5|TRBD1|TRBV28|-
CASSPWMTDRGPGSNQPQHF
TGTGCCAGCAGCCCCTGGATGACAGACAGGGGCCCAGGGAGCAATCAGCCCCAGCATTTT
>TRBJ2-5|-|TRBV5-8|-
CASSVTKTQYF
TGTGCCAGCAGCGTCACGAAGACCCAGTACTTC
>TRBJ1-2|-|TRBV5-4|-
CASSLGGQGDYGYTF
TGTGCCAGCAGCTTGGGGGGGCAGGGCGACTATGGCTACACCTTC
>TRBJ1-1|TRBD1|TRBV19|-
CASRDRGNTEAFF
TGTGCCAGTAGGGACAGGGGAAACACTGAAGCTTTCTTT
>TRBJ2-3|-|TRBV7-2|-
CASSLVGGADTQYF
TGTGCCAGCAGCTTAGTGGGTGGAGCAGATACGCAGTATTTT
>TRBJ1-4|-|TRBV27|once
CASSLFTPPRGEKLFF
TGTGCCAGCAGTTTATTTACCCCTCCCCGGGGTGAAAAACTGTTTTTT
>TRBJ1-5|TRBD1|TRBV29-1|-
CSAVTGTNQPQHF
TGCAGCGCTGTGACAGGGACCAATCAGCCCCAGCATTTT
>TRBJ2-1|-|TRBV7-8|-
CASSLVATGEQFF
TGTGCCAGCAGCTTAGTGGCTACGGGTGAGCAGTTCTTC
>TRBJ2-2|-|TRBV4-3|-
CASSQGTGQNTGELFF
TGCGCCAGCAGCCAAGGGACGGGACAGAACACCGGGGAGCTGTTTTTT
>TRBJ2-1|TRBD2|TRBV7-2|-
CASSLDLAGGINEQFF
TGTGCCAGCAGCTTAGACCTAGCGGGAGGGATCAATGAGCAGTTCTTC
>TRBJ1-2|-|TRBV6-5|-
CASSYHGTDYGYTF
TGTGCCAGCAGTTACCATGGGACGGACTATGGCTACACCTTC
>TRBJ1-5|-|TRBV10-3|-
CAISESRPSNQPQHF
TGTGCCATCAGTGAGTCACGGCCTAGCAATCAGCCCCAGCATTTT
>TRBJ2-5|TRBD1|TRBV7-2|-
CASSLGQRETQYF
TGTGCCAGCAGCTTGGGACAGCGGGAGACCCAGTACTTC
>TRBJ2-3|-|TRBV11-3|-
CASTHRGLSTDTQYF
TGTGCCAGCACCCATCGCGGACTAAGCACAGATACGCAGTATTTT
>TRBJ1-5|-|TRBV15|-
CATSRGRGSNQPQHF
TGTGCCACCAGCAGGGGGCGGGGGAGCAATCAGCCCCAGCATTTT
>TRBJ2-2|-|TRBV27|-
CASSPRPGQIMNTGELFF
TGTGCCAGCAGTCCTCGACCTGGACAGATTATGAACACCGGGGAGCTGTTTTTT
>TRBJ1-2|TRBD1|TRBV4-1|-
CASSQAPGQGNYGYTF
TGCGCCAGCAGCCAAGCCCCGGGACAGGGTAACTATGGCTACACCTTC
>TRBJ1-2|-|TRBV4-2|-
CASSQDEGRVMLGYTF
TGTGCCAGCAGCCAAGATGAGGGGAGAGTAATGCTAGGCTACACCTTC
>TRBJ1-1|TRBD1|TRBV5-1|-
CASSLKGTGDTEAFF
TGCGCCAGCAGCTTGAAAGGGACAGGGGACACTGAAGCTTTCTTT
>TRBJ1-5|TRBD1|TRBV5-1|-
CASSLDGTGPNQPQHF
TGCGCCAGCAGCTTGGATGGGACAGGTCCCAATCAGCCCCAGCATTTT
>TRBJ2-5|-|TRBV7-9|-
CASSSPLMTTQYF
TGTGCCAGCAGCTCACCCCTGATGACGACCCAGTACTTC
>TRBJ2-5|-|TRBV13|-
CASRSELRRQETQYF
TGTGCCAGCAGGTCAGAACTCCGCCGACAAGAGACCCAGTACTTC
>TRBJ2-3|TRBD2|TRBV6-5|-
CASSPPGLGSGTQYF
TGTGCCAGCAGCCCGCCGGGACTAGGGTCTGGTACGCAGTATTTT
>TRBJ2-7|TRBD1|TRBV7-9|-
CASSLLGTGHSYEQYF
TGTGCCAGCAGCTTACTAGGGACAGGACACTCCTACGAGCAGTACTTC